This T cell receptor beta chain was profiled in a study of blood T cell repertoires in COVID-19. Study in general: The analysed material was cDNA or gDNA that came from T cells, B-cell-depleted T cells, or PBMCs.

V trimming: 1 base; J trimming: 0 bases; junction bases outside the gene matches: 14. Germline assignment: CDR1 MDHEN and CDR2 SYDVKM. The CDR3 has 20 residues. Libraries were prepared by immunoSEQ multiplex PCR; TCRdb keeps only in-frame clonotypes and omits some of them. This sample yields about 370,000 clones, of which over 75% are seen a single time; about 10% belongs to the top ten. The sample was peripheral blood. The sequence came from a woman in her 30s with COVID-19, enrolled during active disease. This chain connects TRBV28 to TRBJ2-3, with 9 bases aligning to TRBD2. The CDR3: CASSLFLAGPGPTSTDTQYF. CDR3 in DNA: TGTGCCAGCAGTTTATTCCTAGCGGGACCGGGGCCCACTAGCACAGATACGCAGTATTTT.